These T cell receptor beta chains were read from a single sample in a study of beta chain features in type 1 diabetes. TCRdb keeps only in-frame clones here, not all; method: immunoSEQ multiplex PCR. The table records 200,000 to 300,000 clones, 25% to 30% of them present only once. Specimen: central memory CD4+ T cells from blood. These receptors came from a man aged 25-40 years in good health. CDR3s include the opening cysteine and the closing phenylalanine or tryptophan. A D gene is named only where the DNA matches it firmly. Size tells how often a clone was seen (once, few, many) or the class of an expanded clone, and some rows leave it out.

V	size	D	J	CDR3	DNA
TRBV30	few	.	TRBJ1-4	CAWSEMTGNEKLFF	TGTGCCTGGAGTGAGATGACAGGCAATGAAAAACTGTTTTTT
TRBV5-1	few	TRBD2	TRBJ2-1	CASSLGLVDNEQFF	TGCGCCAGCAGCTTAGGACTAGTCGACAATGAGCAGTTCTTC
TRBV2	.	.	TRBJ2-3	CATTDYRRTDTQYF	TGTGCCACCACGGATTACAGGAGGACAGATACGCAGTATTTT
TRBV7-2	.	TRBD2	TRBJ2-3	CASSQELPSTSGNTDTQYF	TGTGCCAGCAGCCAAGAGCTGCCGTCGACTAGCGGGAACACAGATACGCAGTATTTT
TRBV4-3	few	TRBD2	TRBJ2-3	CASSQDWLAGKDTQYF	TGCGCCAGCAGCCAAGATTGGCTAGCGGGAAAAGATACGCAGTATTTT
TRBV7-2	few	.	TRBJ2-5	CASSRERKGTQYF	TGTGCCAGCAGCCGGGAGCGGAAGGGGACCCAGTACTTC
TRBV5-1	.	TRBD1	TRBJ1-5	CASSPGQGNQPQHF	TGCGCCAGCAGCCCGGGACAGGGCAATCAGCCCCAGCATTTT
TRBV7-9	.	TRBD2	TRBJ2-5	CASSFGTSLVETQYF	TGTGCCAGCAGCTTTGGGACTAGCCTGGTAGAGACCCAGTACTTC
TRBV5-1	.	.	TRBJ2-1	CASRISEYNEQFF	TGCGCCAGCAGGATTTCAGAGTACAATGAGCAGTTCTTC
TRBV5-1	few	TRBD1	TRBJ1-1	CASSYGTGQEAFF	TGCGCCAGCAGCTATGGGACAGGGCAAGAGGCTTTCTTT
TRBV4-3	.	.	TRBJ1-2	CASSQGGGEDGYTF	TGCGCCAGCAGCCAAGGTGGGGGCGAGGATGGCTACACCTTC
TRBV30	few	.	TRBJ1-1	CAWNPGGIRAFF	TGTGCCTGGAATCCGGGGGGGATTCGAGCTTTCTTT
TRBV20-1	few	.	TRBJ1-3	CSARGGNTIYF	TGCAGTGCTAGAGGTGGAAACACCATATATTTT
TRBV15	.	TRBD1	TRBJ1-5	CATSRTGTGRLGKDQPQHF	TGTGCCACCAGCAGGACCGGGACAGGGAGACTCGGGAAGGATCAGCCCCAGCATTTT
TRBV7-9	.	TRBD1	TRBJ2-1	CASSSYRGPYNEQFF	TGTGCCAGCAGCTCCTACAGGGGCCCCTACAATGAGCAGTTCTTC
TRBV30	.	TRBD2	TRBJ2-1	CAWSPTSDYNEQFF	TGTGCCTGGAGTCCGACTAGCGACTACAATGAGCAGTTCTTC
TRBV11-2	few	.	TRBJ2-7	CASSLAFQGAYEQYF	TGTGCCAGCAGCTTAGCATTCCAGGGAGCCTACGAGCAGTACTTC
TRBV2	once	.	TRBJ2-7	CASTAPPRGTYEQYF	TGTGCCAGCACCGCCCCGCCGAGGGGGACCTACGAGCAGTACTTC
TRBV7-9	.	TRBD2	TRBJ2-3	CASSRLAGTDTQYF	TGTGCCAGCAGCCGACTAGCGGGCACAGATACGCAGTATTTT
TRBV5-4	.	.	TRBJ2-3	CASSLTAGSTDTQYF	TGTGCCAGCAGCTTGACCGCAGGGAGCACAGATACGCAGTATTTT
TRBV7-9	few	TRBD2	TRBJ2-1	CASSLLAGGPGDEQFF	TGTGCCAGCAGCTTACTAGCGGGAGGGCCCGGGGATGAGCAGTTCTTC
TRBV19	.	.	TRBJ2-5	CATESRPGHQETQYF	TGTGCCACCGAAAGCCGACCGGGACACCAAGAGACCCAGTACTTC